This entry features one T cell receptor beta chain sequence. People in the study who had HIV all got their treatment in the United States. This sample was included in a study of long-term antiretroviral therapy in people with HIV. Run at survey level, the immunoSEQ assay was version v3.0. Clones were sequenced by immunoSEQ multiplex PCR, and TCRdb holds only the in-frame ones, with some missing. The repertoire holds approximately 7,000 clones, with 80% to 90% as singletons. The TCR comes from a woman aged 45-65 years with HIV. Sequencing was performed on unsorted PBMCs, taken 3.7 years after starting antiretroviral therapy.

The CDR3 bases are TGTGCCAGCAGCACATACAGCTCCTACAATGAGCAGTTCTTC. Translated, it gives CASSTYSSYNEQFF. V gene TRBV9 combines with J gene TRBJ2-1; no definite D call. With 4 bases removed from V and 0 bases from J, the gap between germline ends came to 8 bases. CDR1 is SGDLS, CDR2 YYNGEE, per germline. CDR3 length: 14 amino acids.